The clone carrying this T cell receptor beta chain was seen more than once but under ten times. The antigen remains unidentified. TCRdb recomputed calls from the RT-PCR reads with MiXCR, one row per CDR3 protein. The sample lists around 750,000 distinct CDR3 sequences, around 20% occurring once. This entry belongs to a study of response to subunit inactivated influenza vaccine. The CDR3 extends over 15 amino acids. Looked up from germline, CDR1 is MDHEN and CDR2 is SYDVKM. Trimming removed 5 bases from V and 8 bases from J; junction bases left unmatched: 9. Overall study findings and caveats: That few new T cells are recruited by each seasonal influenza vaccination was the authors' suggestion.

This clonotype originated in a middle-aged man who received an inactivated influenza vaccine. This chain links TRBV28 with TRBJ2-1, with 10 bases fitting TRBD2. Sequences were derived from PBMCs from blood, sampled 4 to 6 days after vaccination. CDR3 DNA: TGTGCCAGCAGTCCCTCTAGCGGGGGTAAGGATGAGCAGTTCTTC. This translates into CASSPSSGGKDEQFF.